What follows are 29 T cell receptor beta chains derived from one specimen sequenced in a study of cytotoxic CD8 clonotypes in ibrutinib-treated CLL. Sequencing was performed with immunoSEQ multiplex PCR; in TCRdb, only in-frame clones are kept and a portion is missing. Of 130,000 or so clones detected, 79% appear once; the ten largest clones hold about 13%. Sequenced here: PBMCs, sampled after 12 months of ibrutinib treatment. These receptors were taken from a human donor with chronic lymphocytic leukemia.

J is TRBJ2-7 and V is TRBV30, with D unclear. The V and J ends lost 3 bases and 2 bases respectively, with 8 bases between them. The CDR3 contains 12 residues. Germline V gene data show CDR1 as GTSNPN and CDR2 as SVGIG (reference sequence). The CDR3 DNA follows: TGTGCCTGGAGCCTGGCAGCCTACGAGCAGTACTTC. It yields the protein CAWSLAAYEQYF.

The gene calls are TRBV27 and TRBJ2-5; TRBD2 might be the D (6 bases). The CDR3 consists of 14 residues. Germline CDR1 reads MNHEY; CDR2 reads SMNVEV (reference sequence). Trimming left V 4 bases short and J 5 bases short, with 14 bases between. CDR3 loop: CASSSHTGLETQYF. As DNA, the CDR3 is TGTGCCAGCAGTTCGCACACGGGACTGGAGACCCAGTACTTC.

V is TRBV29-1 and J is TRBJ1-2; D possibly corresponds to TRBD1 (5 bases). CDR1 SQVTM and CDR2 ANQGSEA come from the germline V gene. Trimming cost V 6 bases and J 3 bases, with 8 bases left between them. The CDR3 runs to 11 residues. CDR3 sequence reads: CSVGGDYGYTF. The DNA for the CDR3 is TGCAGCGTCGGGGGGGACTATGGCTACACCTTC.

This clone was counted a few times. V usage is TRBV27 and J usage is TRBJ2-1; 7 bases are a match to TRBD2. The V gene end was trimmed by 4 bases and the J gene end by 5 bases; junction bases not matched to a gene: 14. The CDR3 has 17 amino acids. Germline CDR1 MNHEY, CDR2 SMNVEV (reference sequence). CDR3 region: CASSSPPKSGINNEQFF. The DNA of the CDR3 is TGTGCCAGCAGTTCCCCTCCCAAGAGCGGGATAAACAATGAGCAGTTCTTC.

V is TRBV7-3 and J is TRBJ2-3, with 8 bases aligning to TRBD1. CDR1 is SGHTA, CDR2 FQGTGA, per germline. Germline trimming cut 5 bases from V and 1 base from J; bases unmatched to any gene: 2. This CDR3 contains 14 residues. This CDR3 is CASSPRGRTDTQYF. Written as DNA, the CDR3 is TGTGCCAGCAGCCCCAGGGGGCGCACAGATACGCAGTATTTT.

As to this clone: A junction end diverges from the germline sequence, so it may reflect a read error. V and J are TRBV7-7 and TRBJ2-1, with TRBD2 matching 7 bases. There are 16 residues in the CDR3. In germline, CDR1 is SSHAT, CDR2 FNYEAQ (reference sequence). The DNA of the CDR3 is TGTGCTAGCAGCCCCGGGACTACCCAGAGATACAATGAGCAGTTCTTC. This codes for CASSPGTTQRYNEQFF.

This clone was seen just once. The rearrangement links TRBV4-3 to TRBJ1-2; D uncertain. The CDR3 consists of 15 residues. The V end was cut by 0 bases, the J end by 7 bases, with 15 bases between. Germline CDR1 LGHNA, CDR2 YSLEER. The CDR3 here is CASSQDLADVVGYTF. CDR3 DNA sequence: TGCGCCAGCAGCCAAGATCTAGCGGACGTCGTTGGCTACACCTTC.

V is TRBV27 and J is TRBJ1-1, with 7 bases aligning to TRBD1. Trimming at V came to 6 bases and at J to 3 bases, leaving 10 bases not matched to a gene. The CDR3 has 15 amino acids. Germline-derived CDR1 and CDR2 are MNHEY and SMNVEV (reference sequence). The CDR3 DNA reads as TGTGCCAGCAGCCCGGACCTAGGGGGCTACACTGAAGCTTTCTTT. Translated, it gives CASSPDLGGYTEAFF.

The rearrangement joins TRBV5-6 to TRBJ2-2; no clear D gene. The germline gives CDR1 SGHDT, CDR2 YYEEEE. V lost 4 bases to trimming and J lost 1 base, with 23 bases between them. CDR3 length equals 19 residues. The CDR3 loop is CASSPVGVRSQRNTGELFF. For the CDR3, the DNA is TGTGCCAGCAGCCCGGTTGGCGTCAGATCTCAAAGGAACACCGGGGAGCTGTTTTTT.

This clone was observed a single time. V is TRBV2 and J is TRBJ2-7; TRBD1 might be the D (6 bases). Germline V gene sequence: CDR1 SNHLY, CDR2 FYNNEI. CDR3 size: 14 residues. V shed 7 bases and J shed 7 bases, with 20 bases lying between them. The CDR3 coding sequence is TGTGCCAGCACCACCTTAGGGTCCAGGGGTGAGCAGTACTTC. This codes for CASTTLGSRGEQYF.

The chain recombines TRBV5-4 with TRBJ2-7; 9 nucleotides agree with TRBD2. This CDR3 spans 14 amino acids. V trimming: 5 bases; J trimming: 6 bases; junction bases outside the gene matches: 9. Per the germline V gene, CDR1 is SGHNT and CDR2 is YYREEE (reference sequence). The CDR3 loop reads CASSRSGSLGEQYF. Here the CDR3 DNA reads TGTGCCAGCAGTCGTAGCGGGAGCTTGGGCGAGCAGTACTTC.

The rearrangement uses TRBV29-1 and TRBJ2-5, with 9 bases identical to TRBD2. The CDR3 consists of 14 residues. Germline CDR1 SQVTM, CDR2 ANQGSEA. The ends lost 3 bases at V and 5 bases at J; junction bases unmatched: 7. The CDR3 DNA sequence: TGCAGCGTTGAGTTAGCGGGAGTACAGGAGACCCAGTACTTC. Amino acid sequence: CSVELAGVQETQYF.

The rearrangement uses TRBV9 and TRBJ1-4; D is uncertain. Germline V gives CDR1 SGDLS, CDR2 YYNGEE. The V gene lost 2 bases and the J gene lost 4 bases, with 6 bases spanning the gap. The CDR3 is made up of 13 amino acids. CDR3 sequence: CASSVGLNEKLFF. CDR3 nucleotide sequence: TGTGCCAGCAGCGTTGGACTTAATGAAAAACTGTTTTTT.

The V gene is TRBV7-9, the J gene TRBJ1-1, with TRBD1 as a possible D gene (6 bases). Trimming removed 7 bases at V and 0 bases at J, with 15 bases between. The germline V gene has CDR1 SEHNR and CDR2 FQNEAQ (reference sequence). This CDR3 contains 15 residues. The CDR3 reads CASTQRGQLNTEAFF. The CDR3 DNA reads as TGTGCCAGCACCCAAAGAGGACAGTTGAACACTGAAGCTTTCTTT.

This chain joins TRBV4-2 and TRBJ2-7, with a tentative D call TRBD1 (6 bases). The V end was cut by 0 bases, the J end by 1 base, with 10 bases between. The germline CDR1 and CDR2 sequences are LGHNA and YNFKEQ. The CDR3 contains 15 residues. The CDR3 loop is CASSQEGAASYEQYF. The CDR3 nucleotides are TGTGCCAGCAGCCAAGAGGGGGCTGCTTCCTACGAGCAGTACTTC.

The chain recombines TRBV6-6 with TRBJ2-5; 7 bases match TRBD1. The ends lost 6 bases at V and 5 bases at J; junction bases unmatched: 12. This CDR3 has 15 residues. Germline V lookup: CDR1 MNHNY, CDR2 SVGAGI (reference sequence). CDR3: CASSQRQGSGETQYF. CDR3 DNA: TGTGCCAGCAGCCAGAGACAGGGTTCTGGGGAGACCCAGTACTTC.

CDR3 residues: CASSSPKGVRSYEQYF. The CDR3, as DNA: TGTGCCAGCAGCTCCCCGAAGGGAGTCCGGTCCTACGAGCAGTACTTC. The chain joins TRBV5-6 to TRBJ2-7, with a possible D match to TRBD2 (5 bases). The CDR3 is made up of 16 amino acids. Per the germline V gene, CDR1 is SGHDT and CDR2 is YYEEEE. The V end was cut by 3 bases, the J end by 1 base, with 17 bases between.

The chain carries TRBV5-8 and TRBJ2-2; D ambiguous. This CDR3 has 14 residues. Trimming left V 2 bases short and J 5 bases short, with 10 bases between. Germline loops: CDR1 SGHTS, CDR2 YDEGEE. CDR3 in amino acids: CASSFLDGTGELFF. The CDR3 DNA reads as TGTGCCAGCAGCTTCCTGGACGGGACCGGGGAGCTGTTTTTT.

J is TRBJ2-7 and V is TRBV5-6; 11 bases are a match to TRBD1. The CDR3 length is 16 residues. J gave up 1 base and V 3 bases, and 6 bases lay outside the gene matches. Per the germline V gene, CDR1 is SGHDT and CDR2 is YYEEEE. The CDR3 DNA sequence: TGTGCCAGCAGCTCGGCCGGGACAGGGGGTTCCTACGAGCAGTACTTC. As protein: CASSSAGTGGSYEQYF.

The V and J genes are TRBV11-3 and TRBJ1-1; 8 bases line up with TRBD1. Germline CDR1 and CDR2: SGHNT and YENEEA. Trimming at V came to 5 bases and at J to 8 bases, leaving 7 bases not matched to a gene. The CDR3 is 13 amino acids. The CDR3: CASSNQWTGEAFF. CDR3 bases: TGTGCCAGCAGCAACCAATGGACAGGGGAAGCTTTCTTT.

The chain couples TRBV5-1 to TRBJ2-3; D gene unclear. The CDR3 covers 14 residues. The germline CDR1 and CDR2 sequences are SGHRS and YFSETQ. Trimming stripped 0 bases from V and 4 bases from J, with 9 bases between. CDR3 DNA sequence: TGCGCCAGCAGCTTGGCTTGGGAAGCAGATACGCAGTATTTT. Amino acid sequence: CASSLAWEADTQYF.

The J gene is TRBJ2-3, the V gene TRBV15; D uncertain. Germline loops: CDR1 LNHNV, CDR2 YYDKDF (reference sequence). Deletions cut 5 bases from V and 0 bases from J, with 15 bases between. The CDR3 totals 16 residues. CDR3 loop: CATSQHSRISTDTQYF. The DNA for the CDR3 is TGTGCCACCAGCCAACACAGTAGGATAAGCACAGATACGCAGTATTTT.

The J gene is TRBJ2-7, the V gene TRBV4-3; 7 positions match TRBD2. Germline V CDR1 and CDR2: LGHNA, YSLEER. CDR3 length: 15 amino acids. V was pared by 3 bases and J by 0 bases, with 5 bases of the junction left unmatched. CDR3 nucleotide sequence: TGCGCCAGCAGCCACGGAGCGGGGAACTCCTACGAGCAGTACTTC. Amino acids: CASSHGAGNSYEQYF.

This sequence joins TRBV27 and TRBJ2-5; possible D gene TRBD2, 7 bases. Trimming left V 10 bases short and J 4 bases short, with 13 bases between. The CDR3 extends over 12 amino acids. From germline, CDR1 is MNHEY and CDR2 SMNVEV (reference sequence). CDR3 in DNA: TGTGCCACCAAGGGGGGGCCAGAGACCCAGTACTTC. It encodes CATKGGPETQYF.

This clone showed up just a few times. This CDR3 is also generated by other DNA sequences in the sample. The chain couples TRBV19 to TRBJ2-7, with 9 bases fitting TRBD1. V lost 3 bases, J lost 4 bases, and 7 bases stayed unmatched. Per the germline V gene, CDR1 is LNHDA and CDR2 is SQIVND (reference sequence). The CDR3 extends over 15 amino acids. The CDR3 spells CASSMGGQGTYEQYF. In DNA form, the CDR3 reads TGTGCCAGTAGTATGGGTGGACAGGGGACTTACGAGCAGTACTTC.

This clone was counted a few times. The chain carries TRBV7-6 and TRBJ2-3; the D is unclear. This CDR3 comprises 16 residues. The germline V gene encodes CDR1 SGHVS and CDR2 FNYEAQ. Trimming pared 1 base from V and 2 bases from J, leaving 13 bases between. CDR3 sequence reads: CASSLGANIPTDTQYF. In DNA form, the CDR3 reads TGTGCCAGCAGCTTAGGGGCTAACATTCCCACAGATACGCAGTATTTT.

This clone has just a few counts. J is TRBJ1-2 and V is TRBV19; 10 nucleotides match TRBD1. Germline assignment: CDR1 LNHDA and CDR2 SQIVND (reference sequence). V lost 4 bases and J lost 6; bases outside the gene matches: 8. CDR3 length equals 15 residues. CDR3 DNA: TGTGCCAGTAGTACCTTTCTGACAGGGGGCGATGGCTACACCTTC. It encodes CASSTFLTGGDGYTF. The whole variable domain, remainder taken from reference TRBV19 and TRBJ1-2, is DGGITQSPKYLFRKEGQNVTLSCEQNLNHDAMYWYRQDPGQGLRLIYYSQIVNDFQKGDIAEGYSVSREKKESFPLTVTSAQKNPTAFYLCASSTFLTGGDGYTFGSGTRLTVV.

The chain carries TRBV9 and TRBJ1-1; D uncertain. The CDR3 has 13 residues. V was pared by 0 bases and J by 1 base, with 4 bases between. Germline V gene sequence: CDR1 SGDLS, CDR2 YYNGEE. CDR3 sequence: CASSVETNTEAFF. CDR3 DNA: TGTGCCAGCAGCGTAGAGACGAACACTGAAGCTTTCTTT.

This clone was picked up one time. This chain links TRBV28 with TRBJ2-2; TRBD2 aligns across 11 bases. Per the germline V gene, CDR1 is MDHEN and CDR2 is SYDVKM. The V gene end was trimmed by 2 bases and the J gene end by 5 bases; junction bases not matched to a gene: 1. This CDR3 has 15 amino acids. The CDR3 protein is CASSLGTSGTGELFF. The CDR3 DNA sequence: TGTGCCAGCAGTTTAGGGACTAGCGGAACCGGGGAGCTGTTTTTT.